This T cell receptor beta chain was retrieved from a study of cytomegalovirus exposure and HLA in healthy donors (TCRdb year 2017). Study-level background: In an earlier analysis of roughly 590 of the donors, approximately 260 Gb of sequence data and 90 million to 130 million unique TCR beta sequences from roughly 190 million T cells were reported. To predict cytomegalovirus infection status, the study brought together high-throughput TCR immunosequencing, statistical association of individual TCRs with disease status, and machine learning. Of the roughly 400 genotyped donors, over 80% were placed in the genetic ancestry cluster associated with self-reported Caucasian donors. Besides the first cohort of roughly 640 subjects, a separate validation cohort made up of roughly 130 different subjects was used. Alongside the repertoire data, information on donor age, sex, ethnicity and CMV serostatus was compiled. Several DR-DQ haplotypes were handled as single units for association and clustering because linkage in the cohort was strong. Rather than drawing on any new phenotypic data, the later analysis identified candidate immune exposures from TCR beta sequences and the way those sequences occurred across donors. The study aimed to test whether cataloging public T cell receptors could reveal signatures of past pathogen exposure. An earlier analysis of approximately 630 of the donors applied high-throughput TCR beta sequencing to assess whether each TCR beta V gene segment acted as functional or pseudogenic. Among some 400 genotyped donors of the cohort, an average of approximately 220,000 unique TCR beta nucleotide sequences was sequenced per donor, of which about 18% were non-productive. The number of donors typed differed by locus, with 629-630 for A, B, C, DRB1 and DQB1, over 500 for DQA1, over 600 for DPA1, and over 400 for DPB1. The T cell repertoires of 666 subjects were profiled by immunosequencing and related to cytomegalovirus serostatus. Both class I and class II loci were covered by HLA typing, at four-digit resolution. All discovery cohort repertoires had been generated using a single sequencing platform. To study patterns of TCR occurrence, a later analysis re-analyzed previously published TCR beta repertoires from around 700 donors and added high-resolution HLA genotyping. About 280 gigabases of sequencing data and around 80 million unique TCR sequences made up an early release that covered approximately 620 HLA-typed donors. Genome-wide SNP genotypes for about 65% of the 666 donors were used in a later genetic analysis, which treated that subset as a discovery cohort. Paper-wide results and their limitations: Only TCR beta chains were sequenced in this cohort, and the absence of alpha or paired-chain data limited detectable features. Most CMV-associated TCR beta chains appeared to be HLA-restricted in a later analysis, and the HLA associations seemed to be driven largely by CMV exposure. At a false discovery rate of 0.05, a later analysis linked 15,000 to 20,000 TCR beta sequences to specific HLA alleles. An association between a missense DCLRE1C variant and V-gene and J-gene trimming of TCR beta chains was found in a later genetic analysis and replicated in an independent cohort. A further reported finding was that TCR beta sequences accurately predicted the HLA-A and HLA-B alleles for most subjects in the first cohort. The earlier analysis of a few hundred of the donors excluded approximately 15 rarely observed V segments, including chromosome 9 orphons, because counts were too low. A later analysis reported that several top co-occurrence clusters appeared linked to parvovirus B19, influenza, CMV and Epstein-Barr virus. In both the original and validation cohorts, the classifier was reported to diagnose cytomegalovirus status with high specificity and sensitivity. Most TCR sequences were observed very rarely across donors, whereas some public TCRs were present in many individuals. The authors suggested that the approach could potentially be extended to other disease states and immunological phenotypes. A group of highly shared sequence variants was considered likely to be a technical artifact of the sequencing pipeline. In the study, about 150 TCR beta chains were listed as associated with cytomegalovirus. The 87-base-pair reads could not distinguish some IMGT-functional V segments, including TRBV6-2 and TRBV6-3, so those segments were excluded. In a later genetic analysis, fewer N-insertions in productive TCRs were reported among donors in an Asian-associated ancestry cluster than the approximately 670-donor mean. Assigning TCR associations to individual alleles was difficult when HLA alleles, especially DR and DQ, strongly co-occurred. Correlated functional status among segregating V segments might reflect linkage disequilibrium, but an unknown experimental factor could not be ruled out. In a later analysis, TCR association rates were found to vary across HLA loci, with the most associated TCRs seen for DRB1 alleles and the fewest for HLA-C alleles. Compared with equally common non-associated chains, HLA-associated TCR beta chains in a later analysis were more clonally expanded and had lower generation probabilities. Sequencing depth was assumed to be roughly uniform across donors in the presence/absence analyses, though that assumption may not hold. Because HLA typing was missing for some donors at each locus, association tests included only the typed subset. The only immune exposure information available for the cohort was CMV serostatus. A few of the identified cytomegalovirus-associated TCR beta chains were confirmed in vitro to be specific for cytomegalovirus antigens. An earlier analysis of approximately 530 of the donors showed that most TCR beta V segments appeared in productive rearrangements either about 87% or about 30% of the time, which broadly matched IMGT annotations.

Reading from cysteine to phenylalanine, the CDR3 counts 13 amino acids. Only the CDR3 region is kept as DNA, spanning 39 bases read in frame from base 1. CDR1 and CDR2, looked up from the germline V gene, are SGHDT and YYEEEE. At the junction V is shortened by 4 bases and J by 11 bases, with 18 bases in between. In total, about 650 healthy bone marrow donors made up the cohort. Cohort members were all nominally healthy when sampled, although unrecorded immune exposures were likely present. The donor tested CMV seronegative, placing the donor among the 350 to 400 seronegative members of the cohort. A peripheral blood sample was collected from each donor, and TCR beta sequencing was performed on peripheral blood mononuclear cells. The Qiagen DNeasy Blood Extraction Kit was used to extract genomic DNA from the blood cell samples. As regards this clone: Its antigen target is currently unknown. No clone much larger than this one lies a single base away; base qualities are absent.

Libraries were built with the immunoSEQ multiplex PCR assay. A mixture of 60 forward primers for TCR Vbeta segments and 13 reverse primers for TCR Jbeta segments was used in the multiplex PCR. The CDR3 region of rearranged TCR beta genes was amplified from genomic DNA with a multiplex PCR assay. The Illumina HiSeq System was used to sequence the amplified TCR beta libraries as 87-base-pair reads. The study's own analysis went as follows. In a later analysis, tens of millions of unique TCR beta chains were counted across the roughly 670 repertoires, and about 10 million of these chains were shared by at least two donors. To remove PCR and sequencing errors, raw reads were error-corrected and collapsed into unique sequences using a nearest-neighbor algorithm that merged closely related sequences. To assign V, D and J gene segments, CDR3 sequences were aligned to IMGT reference sequences. Each retained sequence needed at least a six-nucleotide match to both a V gene segment and a J gene segment. Rearrangements were called productive when the CDR3 lacked stop codons and stayed in frame with V and J; all others were non-productive. Following IMGT convention, CDR3 was defined as the stretch from the second conserved V-encoded cysteine to the conserved J-encoded phenylalanine. In an earlier analysis of around 640 of the donors, sequences lacking an unambiguous match to a single V gene segment were excluded. An earlier analysis of several hundred of the donors classified V segments as functional when productive rearrangements were above 56.7% and as segregating when the standard deviation between donors was above 5%. To diagnose cytomegalovirus status from the catalog of TCR beta chain sequences, a statistical classification framework was built. V and J gene assignment, in a later analysis, came from comparing TCR nucleotide sequences with IMGT/GENE-DB human TR gene sequences. The TCRdist pipeline was used in a later analysis to assign CDR3 sequences and most-parsimonious VDJ recombination scenarios. In a later analysis, each TCR beta chain was defined by its CDR3 amino acid sequence together with its V-gene family, and reads without a unique V-gene family were excluded. To address suspected cross-contamination and a sequencing artifact, a later analysis removed 450 to 700 highly shared, low-generation-probability nucleotide sequences. A later analysis calculated a clonal expansion index for each public chain from normalized within-repertoire ranks of inferred template counts. A later analysis computed generation probabilities with a VDJ recombination model fitted to out-of-frame rearrangements, and checked the results against IGoR. In a later analysis, hypergeometric tests were used to score TCR-TCR, TCR-HLA and TCR-CMV co-occurrence, with a repertoire-size bias correction applied to TCR pairs. A later analysis estimated false discovery rates by permuting HLA or CMV assignments 20 times. In a later analysis, co-occurring TCRs were grouped with DBSCAN, and TCRdist sequence similarity was added when clustering was performed within HLA-allele-positive subsets. Repertoires with fewer than 30,000 or more than 120,000 public chains, plus five repertoires with anomalous nucleotide sharing, were excluded from co-occurrence clustering. TCRdb holds this immuneACCESS table with in-frame rearrangements only. Some clones are missing; in checked studies, unresolved V genes explain under half, and the rest has no known cause. The V and J calls and the clone size are those of that table, but D and trimming were determined from the DNA. For this sample there are about 140,000 clones; around 57% appear just once. About 1.8% of the sample comes from the top ten.

The receptor's source is a male donor in good health and CMV-seronegative. The chain is made from TRBV5-6 and TRBJ1-1; possibly the D gene is TRBD1, per 5 matching bases. Sequenced sample: PBMCs. In nucleotide form, the sequence is TGTGCCAGCAGCGGAGGGGTGAGGCGCTCGGCTTTCTTT. It is translated as CASSGGVRRSAFF.